This T cell receptor (beta chain) was identified in a study of CD8 T cells in Susac syndrome. RNA was extracted with the RNeasy kit, and a quantity of 0.5 to 1 ug was reverse transcribed using random hexamers. Across 54 Vbeta and 13 Jbeta, immunoSEQ multiplex PCR amplified TCR beta CDR3. TCRdb used MiXCR to reprocess the immunoSEQ multiplex PCR reads, holding one entry per CDR3 protein. In the table there are 51,000 or so distinct CDR3 sequences, 93% of which are singletons. High-throughput TCR beta sequencing covered peripheral CD8+ and CD4+ T cells. The control participants were healthy donors, and these controls were matched with respect to both age and sex. The CDR3 totals 14 residues. The germline V and J ends were trimmed by 6 bases and 1 base, with 10 bases remaining between them. Germline CDR1 MDHEN, CDR2 SYDVKM.

The receptor was derived from a human donor in good health. The sample was CD8+ T cells from PBMCs. The gene calls are TRBV28 and TRBJ1-5; a possible D gene is TRBD1 (5 bases). CDR3 sequence: CASSDQGSNQPQHF. For the CDR3, the DNA is TGTGCCAGCAGCGATCAGGGAAGCAATCAGCCCCAGCATTTT.